This TCR beta chain was retrieved from a study of blood T cell repertoires in COVID-19. Study at large: PBMCs, B-cell-depleted T cells, or T cells provided the cDNA or gDNA that made up the material.

The protocol was immunoSEQ multiplex PCR, while the TCRdb copy is restricted to in-frame clones and leaves out a portion. The table shows roughly 200,000 clones, with 81% occurring only once. V lost 6 bases, J lost 4 bases, and 9 bases stayed unmatched. Per germline, CDR1 SGHDT and CDR2 YYEEEE. CDR3 length equals 16 residues. Across about two dozen US areas, participants ranged in age from 18 to 89 years. Cohorts were assigned according to the clinical history that participants reported. All recovered Cohort 3 donors got two negative PCRs, got clearance, or saw symptom resolution. Sequenced sample: PBMCs or T cells enriched from blood (not recorded which). This receptor was obtained from a man aged 35 to 55 who had recovered from COVID-19. The chain recombines TRBV5-6 with TRBJ1-5, with 11 positions matching TRBD1. The CDR3 nucleotides are TGTGCCAGCAATACCATGGGGACAGGGGGTAATCAGCCCCAGCATTTT. Its translation: CASNTMGTGGNQPQHF.